This T cell receptor (beta chain) was sequenced for a study of blood T cell repertoires in COVID-19 (dated by TCRdb to 2020 to 2021). About the full investigation: The collaborator samples originated in the United States, Italy and Spain and spanned the acute and convalescent phases of COVID-19. The prospective study material was composed of cDNA or gDNA derived from T cells, B-cell-depleted T cells, or PBMCs. The dataset comprised deeply sampled blood TCRbeta repertoires from subjects exposed to, actively infected with, or recovered from COVID-19. A freely available public database, intended as a resource for researchers studying the immune response to SARS-CoV-2, is where the repertoires were released. The samples were drawn from the first 160 participants of the ongoing ImmuneRACE study and from more than 1,000 subjects provided by 6 global collaborators. Sample metadata almost always included a de-identified subject ID, COVID-19 status, age in years and sex. Where HLA class I and class II types were available, the types were taken from metadata supplied by the sample provider, not from assay-based typing. The investigation overall reported the following: How much clinical and demographic metadata was included differed by source and by participant, and the metadata was provided uncurated.

TCRbeta CDR3 regions were amplified from genomic DNA using the immunoSEQ Assay, a bias-controlled multiplex PCR. On the authors' methods: Nucleated cell counts per sample were estimated from amplification of reference gene primers within the assay. To quantify the absolute abundance of each unique TCRbeta CDR3 rearrangement, sequence reads were collapsed and filtered. For each sample, productive Simpson clonality was calculated by taking the square root of Simpson's diversity index across productive rearrangements. TCRdb mirrors the immuneACCESS table, restricted to in-frame sequences. Some clones are absent from its copies; in checked studies, under half trace to an unresolved V gene, and the reason for the others is unknown. The V and J calls and clone size are taken from that table; D and trimming were inferred from the DNA. The table for this sample lists tens of thousands of clones; 89% of them were counted only once. 9% to 15% of the sample comes from the top ten.

V and J are trimmed by 3 bases and 0 bases, and the gene matches miss 6 bases of the junction. Reading from cysteine to phenylalanine, the CDR3 counts 16 amino acids. Only the CDR3 part of the read is kept: 48 bases, read in frame from the first base. The CDR1 and CDR2 encoded by the germline V gene (reference sequence) are LNHDA and SQIVND. Whole blood was collected in K2EDTA tubes by collaborating institutions according to the institutions' own protocols. For TCRbeta analysis, collaborators shipped samples as frozen whole blood, isolated PBMCs, or DNA extracted from either of those sample types. As concerns this clone: Its antigen specificity is not known. No much larger clone is present one base from it, and per-base qualities are unavailable.

The sample comprised peripheral blood. The TCR was taken from a man between 65 and 79 years old with active or convalescent COVID-19. The V and J genes are TRBV19 and TRBJ1-2, and 8 junction bases match TRBD1. The CDR3 loop reads CASSMTGTGPNYGYTF. The sequenced DNA: TGTGCCAGTAGTATGACCGGGACAGGACCTAACTATGGCTACACCTTC.